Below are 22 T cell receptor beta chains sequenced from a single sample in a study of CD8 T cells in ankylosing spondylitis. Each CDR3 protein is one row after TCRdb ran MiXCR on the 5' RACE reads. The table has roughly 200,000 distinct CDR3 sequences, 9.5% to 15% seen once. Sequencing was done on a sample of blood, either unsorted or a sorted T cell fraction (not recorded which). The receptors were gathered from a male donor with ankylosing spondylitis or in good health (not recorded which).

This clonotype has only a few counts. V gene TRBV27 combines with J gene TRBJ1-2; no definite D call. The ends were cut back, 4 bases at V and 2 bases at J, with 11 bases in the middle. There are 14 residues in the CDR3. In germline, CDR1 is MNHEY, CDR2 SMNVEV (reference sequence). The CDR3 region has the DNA TGTGCCAGCAGTTCGCTATTAGGCAACTATGGCTACACCTTC. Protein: CASSSLLGNYGYTF.

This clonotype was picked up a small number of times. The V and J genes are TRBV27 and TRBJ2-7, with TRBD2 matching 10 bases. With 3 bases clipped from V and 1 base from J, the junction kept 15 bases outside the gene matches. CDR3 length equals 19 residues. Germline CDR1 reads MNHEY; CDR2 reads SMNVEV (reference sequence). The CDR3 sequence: CASSFPFLRTSGGSYEQYF. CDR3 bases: TGTGCCAGCAGTTTCCCTTTTCTCAGGACTAGCGGAGGGTCCTACGAGCAGTACTTC.

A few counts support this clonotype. CDR3 coding DNA: TGTGCCAGCAGCCTAAATCACAATGAGCAGTTCTTC. This sequence encodes CASSLNHNEQFF. The gene calls are TRBV3-1 and TRBJ2-1, with D unresolved. The CDR3 is made up of 12 amino acids. The germline V and J ends were trimmed by 4 bases and 5 bases, with 6 bases remaining between them. The germline V gene has CDR1 LGHDT and CDR2 YNNKEL (reference sequence).

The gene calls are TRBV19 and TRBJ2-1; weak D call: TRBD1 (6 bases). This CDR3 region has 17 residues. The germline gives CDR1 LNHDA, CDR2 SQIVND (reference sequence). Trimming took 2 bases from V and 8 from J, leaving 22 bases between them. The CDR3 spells CASSITPGPNPGDEQFF. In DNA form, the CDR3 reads TGTGCCAGTAGTATAACCCCCGGGCCTAACCCAGGGGATGAGCAGTTCTTC.

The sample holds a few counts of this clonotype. The DNA for the CDR3 is TGCGCCAGCAGCCTCCGGGACATGAGCTCCTACGAGCAGTACTTC. It specifies CASSLRDMSSYEQYF. This chain connects TRBV4-1 to TRBJ2-7; D is perhaps TRBD1 (6 bases). Per the germline V gene, CDR1 is MGHRA and CDR2 is YSYEKL. With 4 bases removed from V and 0 bases from J, the gap between germline ends came to 13 bases. The CDR3 is 15 residues long.

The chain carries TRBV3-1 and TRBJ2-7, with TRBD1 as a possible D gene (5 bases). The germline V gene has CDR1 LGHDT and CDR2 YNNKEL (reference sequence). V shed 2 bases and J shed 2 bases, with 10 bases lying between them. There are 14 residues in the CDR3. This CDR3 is CASSQFRDPYEQYF. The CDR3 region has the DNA TGTGCCAGCAGCCAATTCAGGGATCCCTACGAGCAGTACTTC.

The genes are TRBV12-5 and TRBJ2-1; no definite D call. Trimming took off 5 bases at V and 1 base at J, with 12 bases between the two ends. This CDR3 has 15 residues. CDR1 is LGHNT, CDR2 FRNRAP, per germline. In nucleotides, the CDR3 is TGTGCTAGTGGTACCGAACCCTCTTCCTACAATGAGCAGTTCTTC. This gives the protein CASGTEPSSYNEQFF.

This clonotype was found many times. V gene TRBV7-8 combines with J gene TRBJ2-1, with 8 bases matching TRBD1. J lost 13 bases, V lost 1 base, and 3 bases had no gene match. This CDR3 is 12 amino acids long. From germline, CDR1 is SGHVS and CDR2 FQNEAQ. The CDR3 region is CASSLVDREQFF. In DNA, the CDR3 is TGTGCCAGCAGCTTAGTGGACAGGGAACAGTTCTTC.

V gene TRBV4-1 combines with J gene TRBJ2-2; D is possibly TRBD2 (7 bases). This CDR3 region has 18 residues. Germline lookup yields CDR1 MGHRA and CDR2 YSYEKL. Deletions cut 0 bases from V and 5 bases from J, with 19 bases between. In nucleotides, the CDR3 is TGCGCCAGCAGCCAAGATGTCTCTGGGGGGGGGCAGACCGGGGAGCTGTTTTTT. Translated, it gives CASSQDVSGGGQTGELFF.

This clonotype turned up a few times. The CDR3 protein is CASSAGLRRGNQPQHF. CDR3 in DNA: TGTGCCAGCAGCGCGGGACTTCGTAGAGGCAATCAGCCCCAGCATTTT. V gene TRBV21-1 combines with J gene TRBJ1-5. TRBV21-1 is designated a pseudogene. CDR3 length: 16 amino acids.

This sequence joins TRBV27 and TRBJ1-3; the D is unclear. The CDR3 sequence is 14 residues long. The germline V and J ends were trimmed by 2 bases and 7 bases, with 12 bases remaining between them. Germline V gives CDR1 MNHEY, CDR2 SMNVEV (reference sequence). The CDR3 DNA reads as TGTGCCAGCAGTTTACTCGGTACGGGGAACACCATATATTTT. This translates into CASSLLGTGNTIYF.

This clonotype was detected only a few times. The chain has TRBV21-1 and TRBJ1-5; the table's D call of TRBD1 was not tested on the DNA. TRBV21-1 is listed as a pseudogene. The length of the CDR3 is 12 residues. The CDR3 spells CASTGASQPQHF. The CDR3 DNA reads TGTGCCAGCACAGGGGCCAGTCAGCCCCAGCATTTT.

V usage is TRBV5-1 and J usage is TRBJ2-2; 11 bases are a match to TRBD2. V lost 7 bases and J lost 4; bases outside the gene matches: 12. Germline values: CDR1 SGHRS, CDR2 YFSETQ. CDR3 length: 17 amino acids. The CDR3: CASGDSGLAESTGELFF. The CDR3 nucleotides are TGCGCCAGCGGAGATTCGGGACTAGCGGAGTCCACCGGGGAGCTGTTTTTT.

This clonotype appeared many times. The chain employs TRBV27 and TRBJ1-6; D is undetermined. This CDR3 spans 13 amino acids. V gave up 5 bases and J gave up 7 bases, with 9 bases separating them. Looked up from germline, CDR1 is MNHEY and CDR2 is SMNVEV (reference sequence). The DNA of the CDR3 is TGTGCCAGCAGTCCCACTGGCAATTCACCCCTCCACTTT. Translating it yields CASSPTGNSPLHF.

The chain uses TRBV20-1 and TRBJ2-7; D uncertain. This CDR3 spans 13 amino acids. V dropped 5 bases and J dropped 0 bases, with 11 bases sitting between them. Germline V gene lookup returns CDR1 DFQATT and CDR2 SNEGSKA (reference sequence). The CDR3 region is CSAHLGYSYEQYF. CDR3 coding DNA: TGCAGTGCTCACCTGGGATACTCCTACGAGCAGTACTTC.

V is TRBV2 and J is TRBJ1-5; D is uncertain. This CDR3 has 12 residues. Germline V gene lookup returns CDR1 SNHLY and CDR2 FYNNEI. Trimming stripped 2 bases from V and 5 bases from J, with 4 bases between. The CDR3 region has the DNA TGTGCCAGCAGTGAACGGTATCAGCCCCAGCATTTT. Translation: CASSERYQPQHF.

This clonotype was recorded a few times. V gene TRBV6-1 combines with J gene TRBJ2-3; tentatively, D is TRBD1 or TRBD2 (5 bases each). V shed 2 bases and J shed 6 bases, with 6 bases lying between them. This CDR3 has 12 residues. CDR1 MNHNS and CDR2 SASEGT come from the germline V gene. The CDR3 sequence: CASSEWGDTQYF. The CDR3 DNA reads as TGTGCCAGCAGTGAATGGGGGGATACGCAGTATTTT.

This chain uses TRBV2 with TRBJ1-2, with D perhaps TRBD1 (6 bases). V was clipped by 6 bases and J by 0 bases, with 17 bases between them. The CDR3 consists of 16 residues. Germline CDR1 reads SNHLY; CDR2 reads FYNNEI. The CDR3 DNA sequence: TGTGCCAGCAGGACCCACTCAGGGGACTCTAACTATGGCTACACCTTC. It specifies CASRTHSGDSNYGYTF. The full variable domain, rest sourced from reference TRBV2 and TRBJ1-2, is EPEVTQTPSHQVTQMGQEVILRCVPISNHLYFYWYRQILGQKVEFLVSFYNNEISEKSEIFDDQFSVERPDGSNFTLKIRSTKLEDSAMYFCASRTHSGDSNYGYTFGSGTRLTVV.

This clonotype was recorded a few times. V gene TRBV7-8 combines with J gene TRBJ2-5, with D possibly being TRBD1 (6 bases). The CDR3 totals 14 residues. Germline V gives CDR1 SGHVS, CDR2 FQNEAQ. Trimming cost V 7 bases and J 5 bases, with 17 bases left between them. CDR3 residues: CASIRMGAGETQYF. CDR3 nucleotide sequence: TGTGCCAGCATCCGAATGGGGGCTGGGGAGACCCAGTACTTC.

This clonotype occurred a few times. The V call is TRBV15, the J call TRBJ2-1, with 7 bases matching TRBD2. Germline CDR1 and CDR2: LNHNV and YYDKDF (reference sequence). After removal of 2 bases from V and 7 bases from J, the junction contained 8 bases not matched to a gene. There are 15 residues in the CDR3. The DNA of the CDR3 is TGTGCCACCAGCAGAATCGGACTAGGGGAAAATGAGCAGTTCTTC. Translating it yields CATSRIGLGENEQFF.

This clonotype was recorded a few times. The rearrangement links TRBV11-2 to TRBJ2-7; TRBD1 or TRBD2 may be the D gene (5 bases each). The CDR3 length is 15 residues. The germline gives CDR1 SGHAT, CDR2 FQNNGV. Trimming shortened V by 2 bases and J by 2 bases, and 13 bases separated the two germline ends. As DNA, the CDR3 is TGTGCCAGCAGCTTAATGGACCGGGGCACCTACGAGCAGTACTTC. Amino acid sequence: CASSLMDRGTYEQYF.

CDR3 sequence (DNA): TGTGCCAGCAGCGTAGACGGACGTCAAAACGAAAAACTGTTTTTT. Its protein is CASSVDGRQNEKLFF. V usage is TRBV9 and J usage is TRBJ1-4; the D is unclear. Germline V lookup: CDR1 SGDLS, CDR2 YYNGEE. This CDR3 has 15 residues. V lost 0 bases and J 8 bases, leaving 14 bases between the germline ends.